The rows below give T cell receptor beta chains drawn from one sample of a study of cytomegalovirus exposure and HLA in healthy donors. TCRdb keeps only in-frame clones here, not all; method: immunoSEQ multiplex PCR. The table records some 80,000 clones, approximately 96% of them present only once. The specimen sequenced was PBMCs. Receptors originate from a woman younger than 30 in good health and CMV-seronegative. Both conserved end residues are part of each CDR3. Each record gives: D gene, J gene, clone size, V gene, CDR3 protein, CDR3 DNA. The D gene is left open where the match is weak. The listing skips clone size in some rows; elsewhere it reads once, few, many or a size class.

.,TRBJ1-5,.,TRBV5-1,CASSLGEGQPQHF,TGCGCCAGCAGCTTGGGGGAGGGTCAGCCCCAGCATTTT
.,TRBJ1-6,.,TRBV5-1,CASSTDVGHYSPLHF,TGCGCCAGCAGCACAGACGTGGGACACTATTCACCCCTCCACTTT
.,TRBJ2-7,few,TRBV15,CATSRDRFAGDSYEQYF,TGTGCCACCAGCAGAGATAGGTTCGCGGGCGACTCCTACGAGCAGTACTTC
TRBD1,TRBJ2-7,.,TRBV4-1,CASSHPGQFYEQYF,TGCGCCAGCAGCCACCCGGGACAGTTCTACGAGCAGTACTTC
.,TRBJ2-7,.,TRBV27,CASSLLRSSYEQYF,TGTGCCAGCAGTTTATTGCGTAGCTCCTACGAGCAGTACTTC
.,TRBJ2-1,.,TRBV19,CASSIGPQNNEQFF,TGTGCCAGTAGTATAGGGCCCCAAAACAATGAGCAGTTCTTC
TRBD1,TRBJ1-1,.,TRBV9,CASSVGRGTGANTEAFF,TGTGCCAGCAGCGTAGGAAGGGGGACAGGGGCTAACACTGAAGCTTTCTTT
.,TRBJ1-1,.,TRBV10-3,CAISESYGEGTEAFF,TGTGCCATCAGTGAGTCGTATGGGGAGGGGACTGAAGCTTTCTTT
.,TRBJ2-5,.,TRBV2,CASDRGPPVNF,TGTGCCAGCGATCGAGGGCCTCCTGTTAACTTC
TRBD2,TRBJ2-7,.,TRBV6-5,CASSFLAGEYEQYF,TGTGCCAGCAGTTTCCTAGCGGGAGAGTACGAGCAGTACTTC
.,TRBJ2-1,.,TRBV10-3,CATRGGAPNEQFF,TGTGCCACCCGGGGTGGAGCTCCTAATGAGCAGTTCTTC
TRBD2,TRBJ2-1,.,TRBV4-1,CASSQVLAGRNEQFF,TGCGCCAGCAGCCAAGTACTAGCGGGACGAAATGAGCAGTTCTTC
TRBD2,TRBJ2-2,.,TRBV10-3,CASRNLAGDNTGELFF,TGTGCCAGCCGAAACCTAGCGGGAGATAACACCGGGGAGCTGTTTTTT
.,TRBJ1-2,.,TRBV9,CASSLSLPGDYGYTF,TGTGCCAGCAGCCTATCCCTTCCTGGTGACTACGGCTACACCTTC
.,TRBJ1-1,.,TRBV27,CASSKLPRELNTEAFF,TGTGCCAGCAGCAAGTTGCCCCGGGAGTTGAACACTGAAGCTTTCTTT
.,TRBJ2-1,.,TRBV5-5,CASSLFAGNNEQFF,TGTGCCAGCAGCTTGTTCGCGGGAAACAATGAGCAGTTCTTC
.,TRBJ1-2,.,TRBV27,CASSSGGGLYYGYTF,TGTGCCAGCAGTTCGGGGGGAGGGCTATACTATGGCTACACCTTC
.,TRBJ1-5,.,TRBV7-8,CASSVETGQPQHF,TGTGCCAGCAGCGTGGAGACCGGTCAGCCCCAGCATTTT
.,TRBJ1-5,once,TRBV7-2,CASSLSNGDQPQHF,TGTGCCAGCAGCTTAAGCAACGGTGATCAGCCCCAGCATTTT
TRBD2,TRBJ2-5,.,TRBV28,CASTVNPSGVNKETQYF,TGTGCCAGCACCGTTAACCCCAGCGGGGTCAACAAAGAGACCCAGTACTTC
TRBD2,TRBJ2-7,.,TRBV2,CASGLAGGAIEQYF,TGTGCCAGCGGGCTAGCGGGAGGTGCCATTGAGCAGTACTTC
.,TRBJ2-3,.,TRBV20-1,CSARVWREVYF,TGCAGTGCTAGAGTCTGGAGAGAGGTGTATTTT
.,TRBJ1-1,.,TRBV5-4,CASSHNIPGSREAFF,TGTGCCAGCAGCCACAACATACCGGGGAGTAGGGAAGCTTTCTTT
TRBD2,TRBJ2-3,.,TRBV9,CASSAGLAGGPSTDTQYF,TGTGCCAGCAGCGCGGGACTAGCGGGAGGGCCCAGCACAGATACGCAGTATTTT
TRBD2,TRBJ2-1,.,TRBV4-1,CASSLGTTSGRANEQFF,TGCGCCAGCAGCCTTGGGACTACCAGCGGGAGGGCGAATGAGCAGTTCTTC
TRBD1,TRBJ1-2,.,TRBV29-1,CSVEFLFGDRGTGGYTF,TGCAGCGTTGAATTCCTTTTCGGGGACAGGGGTACGGGAGGCTACACCTTC
.,TRBJ1-5,.,TRBV7-2,CASSFSSNQPQHF,TGTGCCAGCAGCTTTAGTAGCAATCAGCCCCAGCATTTT
TRBD2,TRBJ2-4,once,TRBV30,CAWEREGGNIQYF,TGTGCCTGGGAGCGGGAGGGAGGAAACATTCAGTACTTC
.,TRBJ2-1,.,TRBV7-6,CASSMEAWTGVNEQFF,TGTGCCAGCAGCATGGAGGCGTGGACTGGAGTCAATGAGCAGTTCTTC
.,TRBJ2-3,.,TRBV19,CASSRKWWGEDTQYF,TGTGCCAGTAGCCGTAAGTGGTGGGGAGAGGATACGCAGTATTTT
TRBD1,TRBJ2-5,.,TRBV2,CASHQQGAGETQYF,TGTGCCAGCCACCAACAGGGGGCGGGAGAGACCCAGTACTTC
TRBD2,TRBJ2-5,.,TRBV14,CASSQSISGRGETQYF,TGTGCCAGCAGCCAATCGATTAGCGGGAGAGGAGAGACCCAGTACTTC
TRBD1,TRBJ2-7,.,TRBV27,CASSLYRGAYEQYF,TGTGCCAGCAGTTTGTACAGGGGTGCCTACGAGCAGTACTTC
.,TRBJ2-4,.,TRBV7-9,CASSLVTLADLENIQYF,TGTGCCAGCAGCTTAGTAACCCTAGCTGATCTGGAAAACATTCAGTACTTC
.,TRBJ2-7,.,TRBV7-9,CASSVNSGVVHEQYF,TGTGCCAGCAGCGTCAACTCAGGGGTTGTCCACGAGCAGTACTTC
TRBD1,TRBJ1-2,.,TRBV27,CASSGLAGGRNGYTF,TGTGCCAGCAGCGGGTTGGCAGGGGGCAGGAATGGCTACACCTTC
.,TRBJ1-2,.,TRBV18,CASSPPVRGDNANYGYTF,TGTGCCAGCTCACCACCGGTCCGTGGGGACAACGCTAACTATGGCTACACCTTC
TRBD2,TRBJ2-1,.,TRBV6-5,CASSYSGTTYNEQFF,TGTGCCAGCAGTTACTCCGGGACTACTTACAATGAGCAGTTCTTC
TRBD1,TRBJ2-5,.,TRBV30,CAWSSGQGTQETQYF,TGTGCCTGGAGTTCGGGACAGGGGACCCAAGAGACCCAGTACTTC
TRBD2,TRBJ2-7,.,TRBV27,CASIPRREGGEQYF,TGTGCCAGCATACCACGGCGGGAGGGCGGCGAGCAGTACTTC